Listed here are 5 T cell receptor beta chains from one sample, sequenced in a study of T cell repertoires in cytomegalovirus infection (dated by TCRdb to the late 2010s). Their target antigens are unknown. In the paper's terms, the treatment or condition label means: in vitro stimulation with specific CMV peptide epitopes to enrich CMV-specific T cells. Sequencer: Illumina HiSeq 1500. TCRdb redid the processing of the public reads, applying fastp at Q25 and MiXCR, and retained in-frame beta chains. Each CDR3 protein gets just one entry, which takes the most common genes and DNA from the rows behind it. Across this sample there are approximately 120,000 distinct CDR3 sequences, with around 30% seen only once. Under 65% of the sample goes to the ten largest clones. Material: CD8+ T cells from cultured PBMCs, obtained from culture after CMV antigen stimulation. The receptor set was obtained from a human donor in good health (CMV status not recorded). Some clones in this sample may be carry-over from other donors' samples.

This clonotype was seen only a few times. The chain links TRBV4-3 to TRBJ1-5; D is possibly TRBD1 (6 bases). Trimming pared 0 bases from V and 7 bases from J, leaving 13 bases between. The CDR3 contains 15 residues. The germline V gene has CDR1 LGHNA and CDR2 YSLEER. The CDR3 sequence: CASSQDWGAGQPQHF. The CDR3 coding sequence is TGCGCCAGCAGCCAAGATTGGGGGGCTGGGCAGCCCCAGCATTTT.

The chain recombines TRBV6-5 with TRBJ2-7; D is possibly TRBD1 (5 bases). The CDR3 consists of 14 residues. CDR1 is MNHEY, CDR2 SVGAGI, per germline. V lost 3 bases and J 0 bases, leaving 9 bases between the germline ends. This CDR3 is CASSYFQGSYEQYF. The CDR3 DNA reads TGTGCCAGCAGTTATTTCCAGGGCTCCTACGAGCAGTACTTC.

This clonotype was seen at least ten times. The CDR3 loop is CASSLLFGLQETQYF. CDR3 in DNA: TGTGCCAGCAGTTTATTATTCGGACTCCAAGAGACCCAGTACTTC. V gene TRBV12-3 or TRBV12-4 combines with J gene TRBJ2-5, with a tentative D call TRBD2 (5 bases). Trimming pared 2 bases from V and 1 base from J, leaving 11 bases between. This CDR3 is 15 amino acids long.

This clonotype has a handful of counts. The CDR3, as DNA: TGTGCCAGCAGCTTCGGTCCGGGGCCGGAGGGCTACACCTTC. It codes for CASSFGPGPEGYTF. The V call is TRBV11-2, the J call TRBJ1-2, with a possible D match to TRBD1 (5 bases). This CDR3 has 14 amino acids. V was pared by 3 bases and J by 8 bases, with 16 bases between. Germline-derived CDR1 and CDR2 are SGHAT and FQNNGV.

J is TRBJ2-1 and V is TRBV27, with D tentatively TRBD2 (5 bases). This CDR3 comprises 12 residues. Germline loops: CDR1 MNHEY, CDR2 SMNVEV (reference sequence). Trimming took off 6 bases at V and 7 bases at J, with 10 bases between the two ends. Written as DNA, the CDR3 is TGTGCCAGCAGGTCGGGGAATAATGAGCAGTTCTTC. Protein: CASRSGNNEQFF.